This TCR beta chain came from a study of cytomegalovirus exposure and HLA in healthy donors. Study-level results: Association with HLA alleles at 0.05 false discovery rate was found for 16,951 TCR beta sequences in a later analysis. Within a later analysis, the majority of CMV-associated TCR beta chains appeared HLA-restricted. A missense variant in DCLRE1C was later tied to TCR beta V- and J-gene trimming.

Vbeta (60) and Jbeta (13) primers were used in the PCR. TCRdb keeps only in-frame clones here, not all; method: immunoSEQ multiplex PCR. The sample lists 70,000 or so clones, approximately 90% occurring once. The V gene's germline CDR1 is LNHNV and CDR2 YYDKDF (reference sequence). Trimming took 0 bases from V and 0 from J, leaving 5 bases between them. The CDR3 is made up of 14 amino acids. Comments on this clone: Its specificity is not known.

The V and J genes are TRBV15 and TRBJ1-2, with no clear D. Sequenced: PBMCs. The sequence derives from a woman younger than 45 in good health and CMV-seropositive. CDR3: CATSRDLANYGYTF. CDR3 DNA: TGTGCCACCAGCAGAGATTTAGCTAACTATGGCTACACCTTC.